A selection of T cell receptor beta chains follows, all from one sample in a study of T-cell reconstitution after alpha-beta-depleted transplantation in children. Each CDR3 protein gets one entry after TCRdb re-called the PCR reads with MiXCR. The sample lists about 580,000 distinct CDR3 sequences, more than 20% seen once, with over 12% in the top ten. This material consisted of PBMCs, mostly from graft donor cells, taken 360 days after TCRalphabeta/CD19-depleted stem cell transplant. The receptors come from a boy under two years old who had a stem cell transplant for acute myeloid leukemia, so the T cells may come from the graft donor. CDR3s include the opening cysteine and the closing phenylalanine or tryptophan.

j_gene	v_gene	len	CDR3aa
TRBJ1-2	TRBV12-3/TRBV12-4	12	CASSFDPYGYTF
TRBJ2-3	TRBV12-3/TRBV12-4	16	CASSTLGTETTDTQYF
TRBJ2-7	TRBV5-5	14	CASSLGDEFYEQYF
TRBJ2-3	TRBV20-1	11	CSASPTDTQYF
TRBJ2-2	TRBV15	16	CATPYDSSKNTGELFF
TRBJ2-3	TRBV11-2	15	CASSRDGRALYTQYF
TRBJ2-1	TRBV4-1	16	CASSPRWGETYNEQFF
TRBJ1-1	TRBV18	15	CASSPPSLRRTEAFF
TRBJ2-3	TRBV3-1	18	CASSLLAEPNPSTDTQYF
TRBJ2-7	TRBV20-1	13	CSASRQGDAEQYF
TRBJ2-2	TRBV4-3	16	CASSQDWRTNTGELFF
TRBJ2-5	TRBV7-9	12	CASSFSAETQYF
TRBJ2-5	TRBV7-9	13	CASSSWPKETQYF
TRBJ2-7	TRBV6-1	14	CASSRQGQSYEQYF
TRBJ2-3	TRBV10-3	17	CAISESRLVTSTDTQYF
TRBJ2-1	TRBV10-2	12	CASSDYSNEQFF
TRBJ2-1	TRBV7-6	15	CASSLNGEGDNEQFF
TRBJ2-5	TRBV29-1	12	CSVDGLQETQYF
TRBJ2-4	TRBV20-1	14	CSAERWGAKNIQYF
TRBJ2-1	TRBV10-3	14	CAIRPPGDLNEQFF
TRBJ1-1	TRBV28	14	CASNSDSLNTEAFF
TRBJ2-3	TRBV20-1	15	CSARDRGRVADTQYF
TRBJ2-3	TRBV20-1	16	CSARYSGTRTTDTQYF
TRBJ2-3	TRBV3-1	16	CASSRNGGRRTDTQYF
TRBJ2-3	TRBV20-1	14	CSARSLHSTDTQYF
TRBJ2-3	TRBV11-3	14	CASSFRGITDTQYF
TRBJ1-1	TRBV29-1	15	CSVADTGWENTEAFF
TRBJ2-5	TRBV7-8	14	CASSFGGYEETQYF
TRBJ2-1	TRBV20-1	15	CSARSLAGGYNEQFF
TRBJ1-5	TRBV12-3/TRBV12-4	14	CASSFYSYNQPQHF
TRBJ2-5	TRBV14	15	CASSQLGRDQETQYF
TRBJ1-4	TRBV28	15	CASRGTGQTNEKLFF
TRBJ2-3	TRBV5-1	12	CASSTYGDTQYF
TRBJ1-5	TRBV7-2	14	CASSSTGPNQPQHF
TRBJ2-1	TRBV12-3/TRBV12-4	15	CASTIRRNSYNEQFF
TRBJ2-4	TRBV6-6	11	CASSLQGIQYF
TRBJ2-7	TRBV29-1	13	CSAGTESSYEQYF
TRBJ1-1	TRBV29-1	14	CSVTTGQGRTEAFF
TRBJ2-3	TRBV5-1	15	CASSLGDRVTDTQYF
TRBJ2-5	TRBV7-9	15	CASSLGDRREETQYF
TRBJ1-4	TRBV19	16	CASGTGGLIGSEKLFF
TRBJ2-1	TRBV20-1	16	CSARDLTGNLNNEQFF
TRBJ2-5	TRBV11-2	17	CASSLVYTGQGLETQYF
TRBJ2-5	TRBV7-9	14	CASSPGVPEETQYF
TRBJ1-5	TRBV5-1	14	CASSYSGADQPQHF
TRBJ2-1	TRBV6-5	15	CASSYSQGRWSEQFF
TRBJ2-2	TRBV20-1	13	CSARDLITGELFF
TRBJ2-1	TRBV12-3/TRBV12-4	14	CASSIAGGPGEQFF
TRBJ2-1	TRBV15	17	CATSRAAPSGGRNEQFF
TRBJ1-1	TRBV10-2	12	CASSERNTEAFF
TRBJ2-1	TRBV2	14	CASRIPQGGNEQFF
TRBJ2-2	TRBV6-5	16	CASSYSRPANTGELFF
TRBJ2-5	TRBV20-1	14	CSAPEAGPQETQYF
TRBJ2-3	TRBV29-1	15	CSVEGTSGSTDTQYF
TRBJ2-5	TRBV3-1	14	CASSTELAQETQYF
TRBJ2-3	TRBV10-3	14	CAISESPGRDTQYF
TRBJ2-1	TRBV6-5	16	CASSYRGDLVYNEQFF